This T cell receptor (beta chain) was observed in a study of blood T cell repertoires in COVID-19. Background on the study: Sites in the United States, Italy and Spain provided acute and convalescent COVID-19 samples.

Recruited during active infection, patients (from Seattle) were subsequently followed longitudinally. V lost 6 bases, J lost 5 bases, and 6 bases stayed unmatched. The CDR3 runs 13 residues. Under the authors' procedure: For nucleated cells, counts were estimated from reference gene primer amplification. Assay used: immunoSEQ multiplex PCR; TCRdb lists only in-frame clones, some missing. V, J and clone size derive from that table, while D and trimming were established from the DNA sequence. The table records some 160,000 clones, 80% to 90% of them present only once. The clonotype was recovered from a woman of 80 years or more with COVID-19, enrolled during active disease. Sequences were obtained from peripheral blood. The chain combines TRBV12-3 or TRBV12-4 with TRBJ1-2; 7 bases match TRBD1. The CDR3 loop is CASSTRDRYGYTF. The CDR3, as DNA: TGTGCCAGCAGCACCCGGGACAGATATGGCTACACCTTC.